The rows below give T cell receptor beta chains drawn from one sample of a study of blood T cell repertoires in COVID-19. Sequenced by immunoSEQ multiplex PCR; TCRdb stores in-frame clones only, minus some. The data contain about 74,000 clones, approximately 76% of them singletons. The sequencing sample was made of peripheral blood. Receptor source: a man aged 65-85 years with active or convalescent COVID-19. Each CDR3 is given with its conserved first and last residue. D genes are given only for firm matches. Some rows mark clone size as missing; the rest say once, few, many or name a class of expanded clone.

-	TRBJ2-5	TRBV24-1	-	CATSEVTGIDQETQYF	TGTGCCACCAGTGAGGTAACAGGGATAGACCAAGAGACCCAGTACTTC
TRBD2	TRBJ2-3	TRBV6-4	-	CATADRGGPTDTQYF	TGTGCCACCGCGGATCGGGGGGGGCCCACAGATACGCAGTATTTT
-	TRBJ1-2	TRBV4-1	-	CASSATGQDYGYTF	TGCGCCAGCAGCGCGACAGGTCAGGACTATGGCTACACCTTC
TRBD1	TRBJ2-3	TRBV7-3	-	CASSLGQGGTDTQYF	TGTGCCAGCAGCCTGGGACAGGGCGGAACAGATACGCAGTATTTT
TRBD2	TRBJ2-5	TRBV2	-	CASRPGTSGKETQYF	TGTGCCAGCAGGCCCGGGACTAGCGGCAAAGAGACCCAGTACTTC
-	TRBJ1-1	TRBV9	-	CASSARTALNTEAFF	TGTGCCAGCAGCGCGAGGACAGCTTTGAACACTGAAGCTTTCTTT
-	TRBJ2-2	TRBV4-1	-	CASSRVIASGELFF	TGCGCCAGCAGCCGGGTGATAGCGAGCGGGGAGCTGTTTTTT
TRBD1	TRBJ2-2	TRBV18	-	CASSSTGTDTGELFF	TGTGCCAGCTCATCCACCGGGACAGATACCGGGGAGCTGTTTTTT
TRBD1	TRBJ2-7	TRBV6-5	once	CASSYSGQGSYEQYF	TGTGCCAGCAGTTACTCGGGACAGGGATCCTACGAGCAGTACTTC
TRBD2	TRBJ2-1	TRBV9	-	CASRSATSEQFF	TGTGCCAGCCGCTCGGCGACTAGCGAGCAGTTCTTC
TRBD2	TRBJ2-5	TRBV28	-	CASSGQIAGEEETQYF	TGTGCCAGCAGTGGACAGATAGCGGGGGAGGAAGAGACCCAGTACTTC
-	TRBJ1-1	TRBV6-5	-	CASLPLGQGNTEAFF	TGTGCCAGCTTACCCCTGGGGCAGGGGAACACTGAAGCTTTCTTT
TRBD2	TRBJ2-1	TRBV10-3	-	CAIRGTSGELNEQFF	TGTGCCATCAGGGGGACTAGCGGGGAGCTCAATGAGCAGTTCTTC
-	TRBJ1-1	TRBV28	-	CASTFWPLRTNTDTEAFF	TGTGCCAGCACCTTCTGGCCTCTCCGCACTAACACCGACACTGAAGCTTTCTTT
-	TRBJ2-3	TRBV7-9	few	CASSHLRDTFGDTQYF	TGTGCCAGCAGCCATCTCCGGGACACCTTCGGGGATACGCAGTATTTT
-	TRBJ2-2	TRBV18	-	CASSPDGGDTGELFF	TGTGCCAGCTCACCTGACGGGGGAGACACCGGGGAGCTGTTTTTT
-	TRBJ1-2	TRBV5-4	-	CASTLPGPGGYTF	TGTGCCAGCACCCTGCCCGGGCCGGGAGGCTACACCTTC
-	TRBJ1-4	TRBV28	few	CASSLPRLEKLFF	TGTGCCAGCAGTTTACCGAGGCTTGAAAAACTGTTTTTT
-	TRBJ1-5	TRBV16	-	CASSQLGDWGQPQHF	TGTGCCAGCAGCCAATTGGGGGACTGGGGACAGCCCCAGCATTTT
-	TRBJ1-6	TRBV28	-	CASSTEATGSSYNSPLHF	TGTGCCAGCAGCACCGAAGCGACCGGGAGCTCCTATAATTCACCCCTCCACTTT
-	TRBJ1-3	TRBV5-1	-	CASSMGIVSSGNTIYF	TGCGCCAGCAGCATGGGAATAGTGTCGTCTGGAAACACCATATATTTT
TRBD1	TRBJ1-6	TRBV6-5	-	CASSYSRTGDSPLHF	TGTGCCAGCAGTTACTCGAGGACAGGGGACTCACCCCTCCACTTT
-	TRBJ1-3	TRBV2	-	CASSSGASSGNTIYF	TGTGCCAGCAGTTCAGGGGCCTCCTCTGGAAACACCATATATTTT
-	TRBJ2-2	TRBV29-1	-	CSAFLRGRGHTGELFF	TGCAGCGCATTCTTGCGCGGGCGGGGGCACACCGGGGAGCTGTTTTTT
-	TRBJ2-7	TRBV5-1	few	CASSLDTDLYEQYF	TGCGCCAGCAGCTTGGACACAGACCTCTACGAGCAGTACTTC
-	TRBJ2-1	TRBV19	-	CASSIKGEQFF	TGTGCCAGTAGTATTAAGGGGGAGCAGTTCTTC
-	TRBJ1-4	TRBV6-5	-	CASLRGLGEKLFF	TGTGCCAGCTTGCGGGGGTTGGGGGAAAAACTGTTTTTT
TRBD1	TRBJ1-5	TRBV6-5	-	CASSPGQGNQPQHF	TGTGCCAGCAGTCCGGGACAGGGGAATCAGCCCCAGCATTTT
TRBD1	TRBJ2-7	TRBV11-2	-	CASSFGTGGQEQYF	TGTGCCAGCAGCTTTGGGACAGGGGGCCAAGAGCAGTACTTC
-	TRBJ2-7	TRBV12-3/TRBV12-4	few	CASSAGLYEQYF	TGTGCCAGCAGTGCAGGGCTTTACGAGCAGTACTTC
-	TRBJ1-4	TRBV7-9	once	CASSLGTGIVREKLFF	TGTGCCAGCAGCCTCGGTACAGGGATAGTACGGGAAAAACTGTTTTTT
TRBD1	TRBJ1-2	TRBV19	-	CASSILDGQGNNYGYTF	TGTGCCAGTAGTATTTTGGACGGACAGGGCAATAACTATGGCTACACCTTC
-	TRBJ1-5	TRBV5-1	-	CASSPTSRDYGQPQHF	TGCGCCAGCAGCCCAACCTCCCGGGACTACGGGCAGCCCCAGCATTTT
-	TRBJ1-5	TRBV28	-	CASSKGTPRANQPQHF	TGTGCCAGCAGTAAGGGGACACCCAGGGCCAATCAGCCCCAGCATTTT
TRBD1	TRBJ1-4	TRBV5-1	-	CASSNNGQGVEKLFF	TGCGCCAGCAGCAACAACGGACAGGGGGTAGAAAAACTGTTTTTT
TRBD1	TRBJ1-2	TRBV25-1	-	CASSGSGQGNGYTF	TGTGCCAGCAGTGGATCAGGACAGGGGAATGGCTACACCTTC
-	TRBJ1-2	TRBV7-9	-	CASSSEGRGGYTF	TGTGCCAGCAGCTCCGAGGGTCGAGGCGGCTACACCTTC
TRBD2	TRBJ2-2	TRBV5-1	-	CASSPFGRGDTGELFF	TGCGCCAGCAGCCCCTTTGGACGGGGGGACACCGGGGAGCTGTTTTTT
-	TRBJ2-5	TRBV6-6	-	CASGGAETQYF	TGTGCCAGCGGGGGGGCCGAGACCCAGTACTTC
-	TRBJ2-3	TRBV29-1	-	CSVEDRGGISDTQYF	TGCAGCGTTGAAGATAGGGGGGGGATCTCAGATACGCAGTATTTT
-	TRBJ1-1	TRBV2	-	CASSPLRNTEAFF	TGTGCCAGCAGTCCTCTGAGAAACACTGAAGCTTTCTTT
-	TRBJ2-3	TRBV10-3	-	CASAGSTDTQYF	TGTGCCTCGGCGGGGAGCACAGATACGCAGTATTTT
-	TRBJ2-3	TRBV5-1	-	CASSLTPYTDTQYF	TGCGCCAGCAGCTTGACGCCCTACACAGATACGCAGTATTTT
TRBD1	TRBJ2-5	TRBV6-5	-	CASRSGTGPGVTQYF	TGTGCCAGCAGGTCGGGGACAGGGCCTGGGGTGACCCAGTACTTC
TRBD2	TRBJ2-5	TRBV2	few	CASSEGTSGGETQYF	TGTGCCAGCAGTGAAGGGACTAGCGGGGGAGAGACCCAGTACTTC
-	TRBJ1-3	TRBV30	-	CAWSLGGPNGNTIYF	TGTGCCTGGTCCCTCGGGGGACCTAATGGAAACACCATATATTTT
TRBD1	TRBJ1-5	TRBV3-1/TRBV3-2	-	CASSQARGLQPQHF	TGTGCCAGCAGCCAAGCCAGGGGGCTACAGCCCCAGCATTTT
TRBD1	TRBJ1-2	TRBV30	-	CAWTRGQTYGYTF	TGTGCCTGGACCCGGGGACAGACCTATGGCTACACCTTC
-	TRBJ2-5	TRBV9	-	CASSVEGGAVETQYF	TGTGCCAGCAGCGTAGAGGGGGGGGCGGTGGAGACCCAGTACTTC